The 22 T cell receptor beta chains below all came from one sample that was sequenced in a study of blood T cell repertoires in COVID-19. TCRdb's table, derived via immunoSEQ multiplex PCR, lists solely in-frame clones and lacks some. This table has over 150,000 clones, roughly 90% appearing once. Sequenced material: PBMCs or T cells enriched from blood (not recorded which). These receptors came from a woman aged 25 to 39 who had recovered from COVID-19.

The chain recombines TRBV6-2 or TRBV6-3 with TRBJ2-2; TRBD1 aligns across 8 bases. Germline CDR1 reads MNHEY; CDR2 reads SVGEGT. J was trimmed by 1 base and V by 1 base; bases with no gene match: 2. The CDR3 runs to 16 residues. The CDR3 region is CASSYYGTGNTGELFF. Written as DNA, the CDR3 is TGTGCCAGCAGTTACTATGGGACAGGGAACACCGGGGAGCTGTTTTTT.

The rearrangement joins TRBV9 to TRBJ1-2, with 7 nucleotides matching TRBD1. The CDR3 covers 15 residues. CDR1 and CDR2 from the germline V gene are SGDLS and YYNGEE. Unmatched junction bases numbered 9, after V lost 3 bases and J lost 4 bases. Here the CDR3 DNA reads TGTGCCAGCAGCGCGCACGACAGGGATGGCTATGGCTACACCTTC. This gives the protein CASSAHDRDGYGYTF.

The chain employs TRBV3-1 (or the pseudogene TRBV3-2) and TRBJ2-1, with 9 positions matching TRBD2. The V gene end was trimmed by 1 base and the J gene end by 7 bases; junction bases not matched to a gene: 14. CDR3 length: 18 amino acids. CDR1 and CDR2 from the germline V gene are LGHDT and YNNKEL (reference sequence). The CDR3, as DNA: TGTGCCAGCAGCCAAGGGCAGGCCCGGGCGGGAGGGCTTAATGAGCAGTTCTTC. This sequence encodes CASSQGQARAGGLNEQFF.

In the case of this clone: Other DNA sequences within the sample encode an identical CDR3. The CDR3 loop is CASRDPGQGAEAFF. Here the CDR3 DNA reads TGTGCCAGCAGAGACCCGGGACAGGGAGCTGAAGCTTTCTTT. The chain couples TRBV7-2 to TRBJ1-1, with TRBD1 matching 9 bases. The CDR3 is 14 residues long. J gave up 6 bases and V 6 bases, and 8 bases lay outside the gene matches. Germline V gives CDR1 SGHTA, CDR2 FQGNSA. Using reference TRBV7-2 and TRBJ1-1 for the parts outside the CDR3, the full variable domain is GAGVSQSPSNKVTEKGKDVELRCDPISGHTALYWYRQSLGQGLEFLIYFQGNSAPDKSGLPSDRFSAERTGGSVSTLTIQRTQQEDSAVYLCASRDPGQGAEAFFGQGTRLTVV.

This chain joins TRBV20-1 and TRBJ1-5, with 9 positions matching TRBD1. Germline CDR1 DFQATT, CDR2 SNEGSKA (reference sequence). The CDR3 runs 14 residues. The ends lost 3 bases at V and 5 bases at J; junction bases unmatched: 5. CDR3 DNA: TGCAGTGCTAGTCCGGGACAGGGTGATCAGCCCCAGCATTTT. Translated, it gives CSASPGQGDQPQHF.

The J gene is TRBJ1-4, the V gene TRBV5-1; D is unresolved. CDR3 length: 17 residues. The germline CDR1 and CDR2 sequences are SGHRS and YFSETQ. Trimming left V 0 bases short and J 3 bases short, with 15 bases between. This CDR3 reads CASSLGSSQWANEKLFF. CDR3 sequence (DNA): TGCGCCAGCAGCTTGGGCTCTTCACAGTGGGCTAATGAAAAACTGTTTTTT.

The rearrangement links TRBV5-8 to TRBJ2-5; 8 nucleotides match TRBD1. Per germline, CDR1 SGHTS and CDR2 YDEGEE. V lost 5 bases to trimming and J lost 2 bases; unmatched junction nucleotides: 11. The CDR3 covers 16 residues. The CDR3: CASRDRTGPSQETQYF. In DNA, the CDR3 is TGTGCCAGCAGAGACCGGACAGGGCCCTCACAAGAGACCCAGTACTTC.

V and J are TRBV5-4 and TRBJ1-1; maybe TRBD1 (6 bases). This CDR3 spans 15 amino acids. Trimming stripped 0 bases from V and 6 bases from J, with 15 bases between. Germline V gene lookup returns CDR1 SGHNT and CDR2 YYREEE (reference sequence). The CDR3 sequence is CASSLGRAGAPEAFF. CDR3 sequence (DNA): TGTGCCAGCAGCTTGGGCAGGGCAGGGGCCCCTGAAGCTTTCTTT. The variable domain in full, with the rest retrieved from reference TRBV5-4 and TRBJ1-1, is ETGVTQSPTHLIKTRGQQVTLRCSSQSGHNTVSWYQQALGQGPQFIFQYYREEENGRGNFPPRFSGLQFPNYSSELNVNALELDDSALYLCASSLGRAGAPEAFFGQGTRLTVV.

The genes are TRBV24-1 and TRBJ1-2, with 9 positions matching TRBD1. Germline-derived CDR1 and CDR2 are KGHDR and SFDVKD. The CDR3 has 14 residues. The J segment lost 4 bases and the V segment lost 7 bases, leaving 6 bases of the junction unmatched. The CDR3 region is CATSTGGSGYGYTF. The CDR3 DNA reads TGTGCCACCAGCACAGGGGGCTCTGGCTATGGCTACACCTTC.

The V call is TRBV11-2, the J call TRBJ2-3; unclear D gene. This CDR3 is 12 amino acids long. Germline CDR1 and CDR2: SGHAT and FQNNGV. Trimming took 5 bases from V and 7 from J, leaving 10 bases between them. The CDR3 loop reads CASSGPRYTQYF. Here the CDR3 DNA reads TGTGCCAGCAGCGGGCCTCGGTATACGCAGTATTTT.

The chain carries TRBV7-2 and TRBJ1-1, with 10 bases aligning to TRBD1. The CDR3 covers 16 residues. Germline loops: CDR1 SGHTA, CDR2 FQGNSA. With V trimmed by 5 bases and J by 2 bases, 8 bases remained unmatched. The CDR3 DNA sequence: TGTGCCAGCAGCCCGCGGGACAGGGGTTTCAACACTGAAGCTTTCTTT. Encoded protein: CASSPRDRGFNTEAFF.

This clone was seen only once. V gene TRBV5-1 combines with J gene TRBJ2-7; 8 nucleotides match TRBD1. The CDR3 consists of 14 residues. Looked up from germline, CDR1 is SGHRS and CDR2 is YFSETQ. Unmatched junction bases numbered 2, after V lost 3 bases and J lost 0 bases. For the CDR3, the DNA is TGCGCCAGCAGCTCCGGGACAGGCTCCTACGAGCAGTACTTC. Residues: CASSSGTGSYEQYF. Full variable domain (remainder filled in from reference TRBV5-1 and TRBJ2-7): KAGVTQTPRYLIKTRGQQVTLSCSPISGHRSVSWYQQTPGQGLQFLFEYFSETQRNKGNFPGRFSGRQFSNSRSEMNVSTLELGDSALYLCASSSGTGSYEQYFGPGTRLTVT.

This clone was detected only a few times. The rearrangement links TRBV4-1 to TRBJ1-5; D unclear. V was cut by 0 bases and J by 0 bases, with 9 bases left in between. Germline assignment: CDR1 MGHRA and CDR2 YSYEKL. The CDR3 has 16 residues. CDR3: CASSQDVEVSNQPQHF. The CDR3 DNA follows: TGCGCCAGCAGCCAAGACGTAGAAGTTAGCAATCAGCCCCAGCATTTT.

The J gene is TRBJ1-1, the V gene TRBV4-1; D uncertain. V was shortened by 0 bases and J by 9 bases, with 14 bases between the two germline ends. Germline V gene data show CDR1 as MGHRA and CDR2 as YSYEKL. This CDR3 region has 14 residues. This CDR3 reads CASSQDLIEPKAFF. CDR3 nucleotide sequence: TGCGCCAGCAGCCAAGATTTGATCGAGCCCAAAGCTTTCTTT.

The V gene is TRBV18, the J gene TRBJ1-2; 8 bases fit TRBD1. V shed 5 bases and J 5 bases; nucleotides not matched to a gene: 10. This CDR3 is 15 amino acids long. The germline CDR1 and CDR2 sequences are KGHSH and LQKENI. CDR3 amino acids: CASSIGQGNSYGYTF. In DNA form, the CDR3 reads TGTGCCAGCTCAATCGGACAGGGTAATTCGTATGGCTACACCTTC.

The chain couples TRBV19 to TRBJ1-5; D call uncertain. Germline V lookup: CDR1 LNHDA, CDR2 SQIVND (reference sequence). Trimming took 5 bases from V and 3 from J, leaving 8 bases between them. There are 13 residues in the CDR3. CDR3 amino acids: CASSVWANQPQHF. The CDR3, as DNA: TGTGCCAGTAGTGTTTGGGCCAATCAGCCCCAGCATTTT.

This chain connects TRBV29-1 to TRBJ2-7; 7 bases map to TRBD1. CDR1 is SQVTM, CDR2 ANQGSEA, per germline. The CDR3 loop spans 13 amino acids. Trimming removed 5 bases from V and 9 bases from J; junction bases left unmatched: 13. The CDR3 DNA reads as TGCAGCGTTAGGGACAGTCATGTTTTGGGGCAGTACTTC. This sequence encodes CSVRDSHVLGQYF.

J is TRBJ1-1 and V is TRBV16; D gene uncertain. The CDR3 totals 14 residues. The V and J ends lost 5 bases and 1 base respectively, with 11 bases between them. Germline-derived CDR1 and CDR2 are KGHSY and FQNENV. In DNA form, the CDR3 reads TGTGCCAGCAGCAAAACGGGTGGGAACACTGAAGCTTTCTTT. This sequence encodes CASSKTGGNTEAFF.

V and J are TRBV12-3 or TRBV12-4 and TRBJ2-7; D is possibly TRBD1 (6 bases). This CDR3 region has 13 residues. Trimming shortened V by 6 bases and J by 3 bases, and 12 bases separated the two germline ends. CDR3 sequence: CASSQGNYYEQYF. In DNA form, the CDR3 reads TGTGCCAGCAGCCAGGGGAATTACTACGAGCAGTACTTC.

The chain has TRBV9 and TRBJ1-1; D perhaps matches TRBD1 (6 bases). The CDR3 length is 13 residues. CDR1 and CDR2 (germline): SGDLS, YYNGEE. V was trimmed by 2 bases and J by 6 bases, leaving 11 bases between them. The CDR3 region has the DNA TGTGCCAGCAGCGTCCAGGGGTCTTCTGAAGCTTTCTTT. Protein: CASSVQGSSEAFF.

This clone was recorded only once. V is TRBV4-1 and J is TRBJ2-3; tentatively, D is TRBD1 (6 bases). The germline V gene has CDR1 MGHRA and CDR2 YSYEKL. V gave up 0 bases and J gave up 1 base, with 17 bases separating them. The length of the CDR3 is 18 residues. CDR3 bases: TGCGCCAGCAGCCAAGATAAGGGGGATTCTTGGGGCACAGATACGCAGTATTTT. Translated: CASSQDKGDSWGTDTQYF.

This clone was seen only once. CDR3 loop: CASSDHKMTGFTDTQYF. The CDR3 DNA follows: TGTGCCAGCAGTGACCACAAAATGACAGGGTTCACAGATACGCAGTATTTT. J is TRBJ2-3 and V is TRBV25-1; 7 bases match TRBD1. J was trimmed by 2 bases and V by 3 bases; bases with no gene match: 11. This CDR3 region has 17 residues. Germline CDR1 MGHDK, CDR2 SYGVNS.